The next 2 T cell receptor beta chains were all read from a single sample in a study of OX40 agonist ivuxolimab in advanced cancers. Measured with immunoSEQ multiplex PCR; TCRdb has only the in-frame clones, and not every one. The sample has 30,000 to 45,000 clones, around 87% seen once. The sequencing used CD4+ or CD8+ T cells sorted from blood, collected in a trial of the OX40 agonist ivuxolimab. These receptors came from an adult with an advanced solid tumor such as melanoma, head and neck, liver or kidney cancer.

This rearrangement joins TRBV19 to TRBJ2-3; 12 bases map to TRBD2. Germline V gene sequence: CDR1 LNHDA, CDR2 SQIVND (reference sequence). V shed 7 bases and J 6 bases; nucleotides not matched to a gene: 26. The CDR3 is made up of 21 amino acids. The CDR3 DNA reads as TGTGCCAGTATAGTAGGGGAGACTAGCGGGAGTGGGGGAGGAGTGTTTGATACGCAGTATTTT. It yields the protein CASIVGETSGSGGGVFDTQYF.

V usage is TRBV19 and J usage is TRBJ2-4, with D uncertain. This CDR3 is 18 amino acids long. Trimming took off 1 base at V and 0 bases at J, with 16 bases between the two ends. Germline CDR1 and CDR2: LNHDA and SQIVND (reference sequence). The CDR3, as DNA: TGTGCCAGTAGTATAGGGGTGCGGTTCGACGTAGCCAAAAACATTCAGTACTTC. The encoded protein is CASSIGVRFDVAKNIQYF.